The present T cell receptor beta chain was sequenced within a study of cytomegalovirus exposure and HLA in healthy donors. The donors (healthy individuals) were bone marrow donors. Concerning this clone itself: Its matching antigen is unknown.

The CDR3 sequence is 14 residues long. V was clipped by 5 bases and J by 0 bases, with 7 bases between them. The germline V gene encodes CDR1 LGHNA and CDR2 YSLEER. General study findings and limits: Approximately 160 TCR beta chains were listed as cytomegalovirus-associated.

60 Vbeta and 13 Jbeta primers were used in PCR. Assay used: immunoSEQ multiplex PCR; TCRdb lists only in-frame clones, some missing. Found here are 100,000 to 150,000 clones, roughly 80% of them singletons; the top ten hold about 1.8%. The sequence was collected from a young man in good health and CMV-seronegative. This sequence joins TRBV4-3 and TRBJ2-2; no clear D gene. Sequences were obtained from PBMCs. CDR3 region: CASSALTNTGELFF. The CDR3 region has the DNA TGCGCCAGCAGCGCACTCACGAACACCGGGGAGCTGTTTTTT.